The source of this T cell receptor (beta chain) is a study of blood T cell repertoires in COVID-19. The CDR3 is 18 amino acids. Germline CDR1 is SGHKS and CDR2 is YYEKEE (reference sequence). Unmatched junction bases numbered 11, after V lost 1 base and J lost 2 bases. Using immunoSEQ multiplex PCR, the repertoire was profiled, and TCRdb retains in-frame clones only, with some absent. Altogether hundreds of thousands of clones are present, roughly nine tenths being singletons, with the ten largest covering around 0.92%. This clone was counted once. The source is a man in his late teens or twenties with COVID-19, enrolled during active disease. The material sequenced was peripheral blood. The chain joins TRBV5-5 to TRBJ2-2; 7 nucleotides line up with TRBD2. The CDR3: CASSLLRASGSNTGELFF. The DNA of the CDR3 is TGTGCCAGCAGCTTGTTGAGGGCTAGCGGATCAAACACCGGGGAGCTGTTTTTT.